The rows below give T cell receptor beta chains drawn from one sample of a study of read filtering for tumor transcriptome and immune sequencing. Using its own MiXCR run on the reads, TCRdb lists one record per CDR3 protein. The sample lists over 90,000 distinct CDR3 sequences; under 25% were seen once. Sample: a population of CD138-negative cells sorted from bone marrow. These receptors were taken from a donor aged 40 or older with multiple myeloma. The conserved cysteine and the conserved F or W are not part of the CDR3 here. D genes are given only for firm matches.

>TRBV29-1|12|TRBJ2-5|TRBD1
SVASTQGKETQY
>TRBV5-4|11|TRBJ2-2|NA
AARAVNTGELF
>TRBV5-1|12|TRBJ2-7|NA
ASSLDAGLYEQY
>TRBV29-1|12|TRBJ1-5|TRBD1
SAVTGGSNQPQH
>TRBV7-9|10|TRBJ1-1|NA
ASNSPQVEAF
>TRBV7-9|13|TRBJ2-7|NA
ASSLGGKTDYEQY
>TRBV27|13|TRBJ2-3|TRBD1
ASIPQQGGTDTQY
>TRBV5-1|13|TRBJ1-1|NA
ASSLRGAMNTEAF
>TRBV7-9|15|TRBJ2-5|TRBD2
ASSWGSSGGLQETQY
>TRBV27|10|TRBJ1-6|NA
ASSSRNSPLH
>TRBV30|10|TRBJ2-6|NA
AWSSGANVLT
>TRBV28|9|TRBJ2-7|NA
ASSLAWEQY
>TRBV28|10|TRBJ2-1|NA
ASSLLGNEQF
>TRBV20-1|11|TRBJ2-7|NA
SARLGARYEQY
>TRBV30|10|TRBJ2-3|NA
AWSVRPDTQY
>TRBV6-1|14|TRBJ1-5|NA
ASSDAQRGRNQPQH
>TRBV20-1|14|TRBJ2-1|NA
SARDQDAGRYNEQF
>TRBV9|14|TRBJ2-1|NA
ASSVSGTPSNNEQF
>TRBV5-1|14|TRBJ2-2|NA
ASSLAEQGGTGELF
>TRBV7-9|11|TRBJ2-5|NA
ASSLSGLETQY
>TRBV11-2|11|TRBJ2-5|NA
ASSRAYQETQY
>TRBV5-1|13|TRBJ2-4|NA
ASSLGAGPRGIQY
>TRBV7-8|13|TRBJ2-1|NA
ASSPKTPTYNEQF